This paragraph covers one T cell receptor (beta chain) sequence. PCR primers comprised 60 Vbeta and 13 Jbeta primers. Libraries were prepared by immunoSEQ multiplex PCR; TCRdb keeps only in-frame clonotypes and omits some of them. This sample yields over 150,000 clones, of which 60% to 75% are seen a single time; about 3% belongs to the top ten. Germline V lookup: CDR1 MGHRA, CDR2 YSYEKL. This CDR3 has 16 amino acids. The V gene lost 2 bases and the J gene lost 2 bases, with 13 bases spanning the gap. The record originates from a study of cytomegalovirus exposure and HLA in healthy donors. This TCR was sampled from a woman between 50 and 59 years old in good health and CMV-seropositive. This sequence joins TRBV4-1 and TRBJ1-5; tentatively, D is TRBD1 (6 bases). Material for sequencing was PBMCs. The CDR3 region has the DNA TGCGCCAGCAGCCAAAGCGGGGGCTATGGCAATCAGCCCCAGCATTTT. Translated: CASSQSGGYGNQPQHF.